This T cell receptor beta chain derives from a study of cytomegalovirus exposure and HLA in healthy donors. The PCR used 60 Vbeta and 13 Jbeta primers. This table comes from immunoSEQ multiplex PCR, and its TCRdb copy is limited to in-frame clones, with some not included. The sample table sets out fewer than 130,000 clones. Points from the study as a whole: Likely technical artifact: a cluster of highly shared sequence variants.

As to this clone: Its matching antigen is unknown.

Unmatched junction bases numbered 14, after V lost 0 bases and J lost 5 bases. The CDR3 totals 18 residues. From germline, CDR1 is SGDLS and CDR2 YYNGEE. This rearrangement joins TRBV9 to TRBJ2-3; TRBD2 agrees at 8 bases. The sample consisted of PBMCs. The clonotype originates from a man aged 50-59 years in good health and CMV-seronegative. CDR3 sequence reads: CASSVAWSGGGRVDTQYF. CDR3 bases: TGTGCCAGCAGCGTAGCGTGGTCCGGCGGGGGGCGGGTAGATACGCAGTATTTT.